The 22 T cell receptor beta chains below all came from one sample that was sequenced in a study of vaccination and CD4 T cells after COVID-19. Treatment meaning: approximately nine-day PBMC culture with coronavirus spike peptide pools or control peptides (ViraFEST assay). An Oncomine TCR Beta short-read assay was used to sequence the DNA from cultured CD4+ T cells. TCRdb re-called the PCR reads through MiXCR, storing one row per CDR3 protein. The sample gives 13,000 to 15,000 distinct CDR3 sequences, about half of which show up once; roughly 10% is in the top ten. Their recognized antigens are unknown. The specimen sequenced was CD4+ T cells from blood, cultured in vitro. The receptors stem from a human donor who had recovered from COVID-19.

This chain uses TRBV27 with TRBJ2-1; TRBD2 matches at 13 bases. The V segment lost 4 bases and the J segment 0 bases; nucleotides outside the gene matches: 15. The CDR3 runs 21 residues. CDR1 is MNHEY, CDR2 SMNVEV, per germline (reference sequence). CDR3 coding DNA: TGTGCCAGCAGTTGGGGTCCCGGGACTAGCGGGAATCTTGGCTCCTACAATGAGCAGTTCTTC. It is translated as CASSWGPGTSGNLGSYNEQFF.

V gene TRBV27 combines with J gene TRBJ2-3; TRBD1 matches at 8 bases. The CDR3 covers 13 residues. V trimming: 5 bases; J trimming: 4 bases; junction bases outside the gene matches: 2. CDR1 and CDR2 from the germline V gene are MNHEY and SMNVEV (reference sequence). For the CDR3, the DNA is TGTGCCAGCAGTATACAGGGGGCAGATACGCAGTATTTT. It specifies CASSIQGADTQYF.

This clonotype was picked up a small number of times. The chain employs TRBV20-1 and TRBJ1-5; the D is unclear. The CDR3 is 14 amino acids. Per the germline V gene, CDR1 is DFQATT and CDR2 is SNEGSKA (reference sequence). Deletions cut 0 bases from V and 7 bases from J, with 13 bases between. The CDR3 DNA reads as TGCAGTGCTAGAGATCTGAGGAGTGGACAGCCCCAGCATTTT. Translated, it gives CSARDLRSGQPQHF.

This clonotype rates as medium-sized. The chain has TRBV6-4 and TRBJ2-3, with TRBD2 identical over 7 bases. Per the germline V gene, CDR1 is MRHNA and CDR2 is SNTAGT. The J segment lost 3 bases and the V segment lost 3 bases, leaving 0 bases of the junction unmatched. CDR3 length: 13 amino acids. The CDR3 sequence is CASSERETDTQYF. The CDR3 nucleotides are TGTGCCAGCAGTGAGCGGGAGACAGATACGCAGTATTTT.

This clonotype was recorded only once. The V and J genes are TRBV5-4 and TRBJ1-2, with a weak D call TRBD1 (5 bases). The CDR3 loop spans 12 amino acids. Trimming cost V 0 bases and J 6 bases, with 6 bases left between them. Germline values: CDR1 SGHNT, CDR2 YYREEE (reference sequence). The CDR3 region has the DNA TGTGCCAGCAGCTTGGAAGGGGATGGCTACACCTTC. It is translated as CASSLEGDGYTF.

This clonotype was seen a handful of times. The chain carries TRBV2 and TRBJ1-5; possibly TRBD1 for D (5 bases). Germline CDR1 and CDR2: SNHLY and FYNNEI. The CDR3 contains 15 residues. Trimming took 4 bases from V and 0 from J, leaving 10 bases between them. The CDR3 DNA reads TGTGCCAGCAGTGTAAGCAGGGCTAGCAATCAGCCCCAGCATTTT. Amino acid sequence: CASSVSRASNQPQHF.

This clonotype was counted only a few times. V gene TRBV14 combines with J gene TRBJ1-6, with 7 bases aligning to TRBD1. Germline assignment: CDR1 SGHDN and CDR2 FVKESK. J lost 11 bases, V lost 5 bases, and 6 bases had no gene match. CDR3 length: 13 residues. CDR3 sequence reads: CASSIAGGTPLHF. The CDR3, as DNA: TGTGCCAGCAGCATTGCAGGGGGAACACCCCTCCACTTT.

This chain uses TRBV7-2 with TRBJ2-2; TRBD1 aligns across 8 bases. Germline assignment: CDR1 SGHTA and CDR2 FQGNSA. Trimming took 2 bases from V and 1 from J; bases not matched to a gene: 3. The CDR3 spans 16 residues. DNA of the CDR3: TGTGCCAGCAGCTTACGGACAGGGTGGAACACCGGGGAGCTGTTTTTT. This translates into CASSLRTGWNTGELFF.

The chain couples TRBV7-2 to TRBJ2-5, with D hard to call. This CDR3 has 13 amino acids. Trimming cost V 3 bases and J 1 base, with 6 bases left between them. CDR1 SGHTA and CDR2 FQGNSA come from the germline V gene. The CDR3 DNA reads TGTGCCAGCAGCTTGGTCTTCCAAGAGACCCAGTACTTC. Translating it yields CASSLVFQETQYF.

A few counts support this clonotype. V gene TRBV6-5 combines with J gene TRBJ1-6; D perhaps matches TRBD1 (6 bases). The V and J ends lost 0 bases and 13 bases respectively, with 16 bases between them. The CDR3 has 15 amino acids. The germline gives CDR1 MNHEY, CDR2 SVGAGI. The CDR3 loop reads CASSYSGTSDGPLHF. The DNA of the CDR3 is TGTGCCAGCAGTTACTCGGGGACATCTGATGGCCCCCTCCACTTT.

CDR3 coding DNA: TGCAGTGCTAGAGCCGGGACTGTATCCTACAATGAGCAGTTCTTC. Translation gives CSARAGTVSYNEQFF. This rearrangement joins TRBV20-1 to TRBJ2-1; D might be TRBD2 (6 bases). Trimming removed 1 base from V and 1 base from J, with 11 bases in between. The germline V gene encodes CDR1 DFQATT and CDR2 SNEGSKA (reference sequence). The CDR3 covers 15 residues.

The chain carries TRBV7-6 and TRBJ2-3; maybe TRBD2 (5 bases). Germline CDR1 and CDR2: SGHVS and FNYEAQ. Between the trimmed V and J ends, which lost 0 bases and 1 base, there was a span of 5 bases. The CDR3 has 14 amino acids. The CDR3 region has the DNA TGTGCCAGCAGCTTAGCTAGCGGCACAGATACGCAGTATTTT. Residues: CASSLASGTDTQYF.

The chain couples TRBV7-9 to TRBJ2-3; 12 bases are a match to TRBD2. The CDR3 has 18 residues. V dropped 2 bases and J dropped 4; count of bases not matched to a gene: 10. From germline, CDR1 is SEHNR and CDR2 FQNEAQ (reference sequence). Here the CDR3 reads CASSLLAGGPTRADTQYF. The CDR3, as DNA: TGTGCCAGCAGCTTACTAGCGGGAGGGCCCACCAGGGCAGATACGCAGTATTTT.

This sequence joins TRBV30 and TRBJ1-6; 10 bases line up with TRBD1. The CDR3 covers 15 residues. Losses at the gene ends were 0 bases for V and 9 bases for J; bases not matched to a gene: 5. Germline V gene data show CDR1 as GTSNPN and CDR2 as SVGIG (reference sequence). The CDR3 sequence is CAWSVRQGASSPLHF. Here the CDR3 DNA reads TGTGCCTGGAGTGTACGACAGGGGGCAAGTTCACCCCTCCACTTT.

This clonotype has just a few counts. The rearrangement joins TRBV27 to TRBJ2-7; 7 positions match TRBD2. CDR1 and CDR2 from the germline V gene are MNHEY and SMNVEV (reference sequence). Unmatched junction bases numbered 6, after V lost 6 bases and J lost 1 base. The CDR3 consists of 14 residues. The CDR3 here is CASRRDYLSYEQYF. The CDR3 nucleotides are TGTGCCAGCAGACGGGACTACTTATCCTACGAGCAGTACTTC.

The CDR3: CAIRPDTGDTEAFF. CDR3 nucleotides: TGTGCCATCAGGCCCGATACAGGGGACACTGAAGCTTTCTTT. The chain is built from TRBV10-3 and TRBJ1-1; 7 nucleotides line up with TRBD1. Germline CDR1 reads ENHRY; CDR2 reads SYGVKD. With V trimmed by 6 bases and J by 3 bases, 7 bases remained unmatched. The CDR3 spans 14 residues.

This clonotype was detected only once. This rearrangement joins TRBV7-9 to TRBJ2-7; 10 bases line up with TRBD2. Germline CDR1 is SEHNR and CDR2 is FQNEAQ (reference sequence). Trimming removed 5 bases from V and 1 base from J; junction bases left unmatched: 5. The CDR3 length is 15 residues. The CDR3 DNA reads TGTGCCAGCAGCAGAGCGGGAGGGGAGTCCTACGAGCAGTACTTC. Translation: CASSRAGGESYEQYF.

This clonotype was observed a few times. The genes are TRBV6-5 and TRBJ1-6; D not certain. This CDR3 contains 15 residues. Germline V lookup: CDR1 MNHEY, CDR2 SVGAGI. The V end lost 2 bases, the J end lost 7 bases, and 12 bases lay between the germline ends. The CDR3 DNA reads TGTGCCAGCAGTTACCGGATAGATGGGAATTCACCCCTCCACTTT. Protein sequence: CASSYRIDGNSPLHF.

The chain is built from TRBV20-1 and TRBJ2-1; 13 nucleotides line up with TRBD2. CDR1 is DFQATT and CDR2 is SNEGSKA in the germline V gene (reference sequence). V trimming: 3 bases; J trimming: 4 bases; junction bases outside the gene matches: 3. The CDR3 length is 15 residues. The CDR3, as DNA: TGCAGTGCTAGTTTACTAGCGGGAGGGTACAATGAGCAGTTCTTC. Its protein is CSASLLAGGYNEQFF.

V is TRBV5-1 and J is TRBJ2-7, with D unclear. Germline V gene data show CDR1 as SGHRS and CDR2 as YFSETQ. The ends were cut back, 0 bases at V and 3 bases at J, with 7 bases in the middle. The CDR3 has 13 residues. The CDR3 sequence is CASSLGRDYEQYF. The CDR3 nucleotides read TGCGCCAGCAGCTTGGGGCGTGACTACGAGCAGTACTTC.

This chain connects TRBV28 to TRBJ1-3, with D uncertain. Germline CDR1 and CDR2: MDHEN and SYDVKM. This CDR3 has 17 amino acids. V was shortened by 5 bases and J by 0 bases, with 17 bases between the two germline ends. In DNA, the CDR3 is TGTGCCAGCAGTCCCCCATCGAGCGGAAGCTCTGGAAACACCATATATTTT. Amino acids: CASSPPSSGSSGNTIYF.

This clonotype was observed a handful of times. The chain uses TRBV21-1 and TRBJ2-3. TRBV21-1 is a pseudogene locus. The CDR3 extends over 13 amino acids. CDR3 DNA sequence: TGCGACCCCAAGGGTGGGCTTGCGAATACGCAGTATTTT. It translates to CDPKGGLANTQYF.